The clone carrying this T cell receptor beta chain was detected a few times. The CDR3 extends over 14 amino acids. Per germline, CDR1 MDHEN and CDR2 SYDVKM. J gave up 7 bases and V 6 bases, and 4 bases lay outside the gene matches. From the RT-PCR reads, TCRdb called clonotypes with MiXCR, one entry per CDR3 protein. The data show about 680,000 distinct CDR3 sequences, 13% to 15% seen once. The source of this sequence is a female donor in good health, serving as a healthy control. The sample consisted of memory CD4+ T cells from blood. V and J are TRBV28 and TRBJ1-6; the match to TRBD1 covers 9 bases. As DNA, the CDR3 is TGTGCCAGCAGGCTACAGGGGGCGAATTCACCCCTCCACTTT. As protein: CASRLQGANSPLHF.